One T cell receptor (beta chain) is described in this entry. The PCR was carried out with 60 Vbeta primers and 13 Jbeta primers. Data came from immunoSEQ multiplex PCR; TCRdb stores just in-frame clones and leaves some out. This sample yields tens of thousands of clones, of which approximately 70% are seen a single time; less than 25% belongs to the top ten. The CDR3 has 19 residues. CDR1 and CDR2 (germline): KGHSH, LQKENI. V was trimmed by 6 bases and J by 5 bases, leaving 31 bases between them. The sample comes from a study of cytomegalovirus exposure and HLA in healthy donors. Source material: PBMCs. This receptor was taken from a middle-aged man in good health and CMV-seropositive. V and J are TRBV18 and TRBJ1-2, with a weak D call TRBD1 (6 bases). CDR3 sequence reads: CASSTNMPTRGYSSYGYTF. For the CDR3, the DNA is TGTGCCAGCTCTACGAACATGCCCACCAGGGGCTATAGTTCTTATGGCTACACCTTC.